Presented here are 5 T cell receptor beta chains from one specimen sequenced in a study of T cells after yellow fever vaccination (dated by TCRdb to about 2019). The treatment or condition label here, explained by the study, means: live attenuated yellow fever vaccine strain. Library preparation employed 5' RACE. The instrument given in TCRdb is Illumina HiSeq 2500. Clones were called with MiXCR by TCRdb after fastp trimmed the public reads at Q25, and only in-frame beta chains were retained. Rows with one shared CDR3 protein collapse into an entry with the most common genes and DNA. Recorded for this sample are 200,000 to 300,000 distinct CDR3 sequences; 13% of them occurred a single time. The top ten constitute 0.4% to 0.55% of the sample. The sample consisted of CD4+ T cells sorted from PBMCs, taken 45 days after the yellow fever booster vaccination. Receptor source: a man aged 25 to 45 who received the YFV17D yellow fever vaccine.

Only a few counts were recorded for this clonotype. The CDR3 nucleotides read TGTGCCAGCACCCAGAATCAAGCCTACGAGCAGTACTTC. Protein product: CASTQNQAYEQYF. The V call is TRBV12-3 or TRBV12-4, the J call TRBJ2-7; no definite D call. The CDR3 is made up of 13 amino acids. V was shortened by 7 bases and J by 2 bases, with 12 bases between the two germline ends.

The chain employs TRBV20-1 and TRBJ2-3; the match to TRBD2 covers 8 bases. Germline CDR1 DFQATT, CDR2 SNEGSKA (reference sequence). The CDR3 spans 16 residues. After removal of 6 bases from V and 4 bases from J, the junction contained 15 bases not matched to a gene. CDR3 amino acids: CSAITSGHGGPDTQYF. CDR3 coding DNA: TGCAGTGCCATTACTAGCGGCCATGGGGGGCCAGATACGCAGTATTTT.

On this clonotype: The conserved final phenylalanine or tryptophan is absent from the CDR3, which likely points to a read error. The chain couples TRBV4-3 to TRBJ2-1, with unresolved D. The CDR3 covers 14 residues. V was pared by 1 base and J by 0 bases, with 4 bases between. Germline V lookup: CDR1 LGHNA, CDR2 YSLEER. The CDR3 loop reads CASSQGGSYNEQFY. CDR3 in DNA: TGCGCCAGCAGCCAAGGGGGCTCCTACAATGAGCAGTTCTAC.

For the CDR3, the DNA is TGTGCCAGCAGCTTGTTTCTAGCGTTGGATGAGCAGTTCTTC. It encodes CASSLFLALDEQFF. The rearrangement joins TRBV7-2 to TRBJ2-1; a possible D gene is TRBD2 (6 bases). This CDR3 has 14 residues. Trimming took 3 bases from V and 8 from J, leaving 14 bases between them. Per germline, CDR1 SGHTA and CDR2 FQGNSA.

This clonotype occurred a few times. The genes are TRBV6-1 and TRBJ2-4; D gene unclear. V lost 7 bases to trimming and J lost 0 bases, with 10 bases between them. CDR1 MNHNS and CDR2 SASEGT come from the germline V gene. This CDR3 contains 14 residues. The CDR3 DNA reads TGTGCCAGCAAGGCGGAGTTAGCCAAAAACATTCAGTACTTC. As protein: CASKAELAKNIQYF.